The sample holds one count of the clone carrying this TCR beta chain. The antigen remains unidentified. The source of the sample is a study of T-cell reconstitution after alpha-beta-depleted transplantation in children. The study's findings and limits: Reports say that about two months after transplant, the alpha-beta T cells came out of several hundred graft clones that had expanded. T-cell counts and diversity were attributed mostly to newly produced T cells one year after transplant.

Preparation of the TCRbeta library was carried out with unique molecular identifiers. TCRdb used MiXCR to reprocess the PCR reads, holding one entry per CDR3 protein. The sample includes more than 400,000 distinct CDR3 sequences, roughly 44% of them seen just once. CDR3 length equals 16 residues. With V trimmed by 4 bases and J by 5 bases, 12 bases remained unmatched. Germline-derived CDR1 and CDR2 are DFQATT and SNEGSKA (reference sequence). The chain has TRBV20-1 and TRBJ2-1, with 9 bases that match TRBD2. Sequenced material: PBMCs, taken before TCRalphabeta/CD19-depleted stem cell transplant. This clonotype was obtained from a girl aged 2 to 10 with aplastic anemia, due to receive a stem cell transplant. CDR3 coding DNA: TGCAGTGCTAACCCTCCGGGCGGGAGGGCCCACAATGAGCAGTTCTTC. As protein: CSANPPGGRAHNEQFF.